This record concerns one TCR beta chain sequence. Antigen unknown. This was the immunoSEQ v3 assay. The protocol was immunoSEQ multiplex PCR, while the TCRdb copy is restricted to in-frame clones and leaves out a portion. In the table there are approximately 47,000 clones, around 86% of which are singletons. This specimen comes from a study of TIL therapy for anti-PD-1-resistant metastatic lung cancer. Study summary: Half of patients were current or former smokers. Notes on the study in general: The baseline peripheral repertoire was partially replaced by infused TIL clonotypes that later decayed.

Time point given: pre-treatment sample, taken before nivolumab and TIL therapy. Germline loops: CDR1 SGHNT, CDR2 YYREEE (reference sequence). Deletions cut 0 bases from V and 0 bases from J, with 6 bases between. The CDR3 is 14 residues long. This TCR was sampled from a person aged 30 to 80 with non-small cell lung cancer. The input for sequencing was blood, taken at baseline. The chain carries TRBV5-4 and TRBJ1-2, with D unresolved. The CDR3 region has the DNA TGTGCCAGCAGCTTGGACGGGACTAACTATGGCTACACCTTC. Translated: CASSLDGTNYGYTF.